These T cell receptor beta chains were read from a single sample in a study of blood T cell repertoires in COVID-19. Sequenced by immunoSEQ multiplex PCR; TCRdb stores in-frame clones only, minus some. The table includes hundreds of thousands of clones, roughly 90% detected once. Sequences were obtained from peripheral blood. The origin of the receptors is a woman in her 70s with COVID-19, enrolled during active disease. Both conserved end residues are part of each CDR3. D genes are given only for firm matches. Some rows mark clone size as missing; the rest say once, few, many or name a class of expanded clone.

TRBV28	-	-	12	TRBJ1-5	TGTGCCAGCACTGGGGCCAATCAGCCCCAGCATTTT	CASTGANQPQHF
TRBV6-6	-	TRBD2	17	TRBJ2-3	TGTGCCAGCAGTCGGACCGGGACTAGCATAAGTGCAGATACGCAGTATTTT	CASSRTGTSISADTQYF
TRBV14	-	-	13	TRBJ2-1	TGTGCCAGCAGCCAAGGTACCTACAATGAGCAGTTCTTC	CASSQGTYNEQFF
TRBV18	-	TRBD1	13	TRBJ1-1	TGTGCCAGCTCTCCGACAGGGGGGGTTGAAGCTTTCTTT	CASSPTGGVEAFF
TRBV14	-	TRBD1	14	TRBJ1-2	TGTGCCAGCAGCCCCGGGACAGCAACCTATGGCTACACCTTC	CASSPGTATYGYTF
TRBV5-4	-	-	15	TRBJ1-1	TGTGCCAGCAGCCCTCCGGGAGGGACCCCCACTGAAGCTTTCTTT	CASSPPGGTPTEAFF
TRBV5-1	once	TRBD2	18	TRBJ2-1	TGCGCCAGCAGCTTGGCCCGACTAGCGGGGGGATCCTACAATGAGCAGTTCTTC	CASSLARLAGGSYNEQFF
TRBV28	-	TRBD1	16	TRBJ1-3	TGTGCCAGCAGTGCCGGGACAGGAAACTTTGGAAACACCATATATTTT	CASSAGTGNFGNTIYF
TRBV9	-	-	16	TRBJ1-4	TGTGCCAGCAGCCCCACCCGGACAGCAACTAATGAAAAACTGTTTTTT	CASSPTRTATNEKLFF
TRBV24-1	once	TRBD1	14	TRBJ1-1	TGTGCCACCAGTGACCCGGACAGGGCCACTGAAGCTTTCTTT	CATSDPDRATEAFF
TRBV9	-	-	14	TRBJ1-5	TGTGCCAGCAGCGTAGGAGGAAACAATCAGCCCCAGCATTTT	CASSVGGNNQPQHF
TRBV24-1	-	TRBD2	16	TRBJ2-3	TGTGCCACCAGTGATACGGGGGGGAAAATACGAGATACGCAGTATTTT	CATSDTGGKIRDTQYF
TRBV28	-	-	13	TRBJ1-2	TGTGCCAGCAGTTTACAGGGGACCTTTGGCTACACCTTC	CASSLQGTFGYTF
TRBV5-1	-	TRBD1	15	TRBJ2-1	TGCGCCAGCAGCGAGGGACAGGGGAACTACAATGAGCAGTTCTTC	CASSEGQGNYNEQFF
TRBV30	-	-	11	TRBJ2-5	TGTGCCTGGATGCAGGGAGAGACCCAGTACTTC	CAWMQGETQYF
TRBV12-3/TRBV12-4	-	-	12	TRBJ2-7	TGTGCCAGCAGTTTACGGGGTCGCGTGCAGTACTTC	CASSLRGRVQYF
TRBV28	-	-	13	TRBJ2-7	TGTGCCAGCAGTTTTCTTAAGAGGTACGAGCAGTACTTC	CASSFLKRYEQYF